The rows below give T cell receptor beta chains drawn from one sample of a study of T cell responses to AZD1222 COVID-19 vaccine. Data came from immunoSEQ multiplex PCR; TCRdb stores just in-frame clones and leaves some out. The table lists 130,000 or so clones, approximately 90% of them singletons. The sample consisted of peripheral blood, taken on day 0 of AZD1222 vaccination. The receptors were sampled from an adult in good health. Each CDR3 is given with its conserved first and last residue. Each record gives: D gene, clone size, V gene, CDR3 length, J gene, CDR3 protein, CDR3 DNA. The D gene is left open where the match is weak. Rows may omit the clone size; those that give it use once, few, many or a size class.

NA,NA,TRBV18,15,TRBJ1-4,CASSPQDPSNEKLFF,TGTGCCAGCTCACCACAGGACCCATCCAATGAAAAACTGTTTTTT
NA,NA,TRBV10-3,13,TRBJ1-1,CAISVRQDTEAFF,TGTGCCATCAGTGTTAGGCAAGACACTGAAGCTTTCTTT
NA,NA,TRBV30,15,TRBJ2-7,CAWSEVAGGGNEQYF,TGTGCCTGGAGTGAGGTTGCAGGGGGAGGGAACGAGCAGTACTTC
NA,NA,TRBV18,15,TRBJ2-7,CASSPGVAGEYEQYF,TGTGCCAGCTCACCCGGGGTAGCTGGGGAGTACGAGCAGTACTTC
NA,NA,TRBV28,15,TRBJ1-1,CASSPPLVMNTEAFF,TGTGCCAGCAGTCCTCCTTTAGTCATGAACACTGAAGCTTTCTTT
NA,NA,TRBV30,15,TRBJ1-3,CAWSVEYRTGNTIYF,TGTGCCTGGAGTGTAGAGTATCGGACCGGAAACACCATATATTTT
NA,NA,TRBV7-7,12,TRBJ1-3,CASSLEGNTIYF,TGTGCTAGCAGCTTAGAGGGAAACACCATATATTTT
TRBD1,once,TRBV4-3,16,TRBJ2-1,CASSHYPRDRGNEQFF,TGCGCCAGCAGCCATTACCCCCGGGACAGGGGCAATGAGCAGTTCTTC
NA,NA,TRBV19,12,TRBJ1-4,CASLSAGEKLFF,TGTGCCAGTCTTTCGGCCGGGGAAAAACTGTTTTTT
NA,once,TRBV5-1,16,TRBJ2-7,CASPIPRTPLSYEQYF,TGCGCCAGCCCAATCCCTAGGACGCCCCTTTCCTACGAGCAGTACTTC
NA,NA,TRBV28,13,TRBJ2-5,CASLNSGTETQYF,TGTGCCAGTCTGAATAGTGGGACGGAGACCCAGTACTTC
TRBD2,NA,TRBV9,14,TRBJ2-7,CASSPGTTYYEQYF,TGTGCCAGCAGCCCGGGGACTACTTACTACGAGCAGTACTTC
NA,NA,TRBV7-8,15,TRBJ2-1,CASSFRGSSYNEQFF,TGTGCCAGCAGCTTTAGGGGAAGCTCCTACAATGAGCAGTTCTTC
TRBD2,NA,TRBV7-6,19,TRBJ2-1,CASSLKTSGGLFPFNEQFF,TGTGCCAGCAGCTTAAAAACTAGCGGGGGGCTTTTTCCCTTCAATGAGCAGTTCTTC
TRBD2,NA,TRBV5-6,16,TRBJ2-5,CASRTVSGGAAETQYF,TGTGCCAGCAGAACGGTTAGCGGGGGGGCCGCAGAGACCCAGTACTTC
NA,few,TRBV18,14,TRBJ2-5,CASSPKGGGETQYF,TGTGCCAGCTCACCCAAAGGTGGAGGAGAGACCCAGTACTTC
TRBD1,NA,TRBV19,14,TRBJ1-2,CASCPGTGDPGYTF,TGTGCCTCCTGTCCCGGGACAGGGGACCCTGGCTACACCTTC
TRBD1,NA,TRBV28,14,TRBJ2-5,CASSPYRGSETQYF,TGTGCCAGCAGTCCATACAGGGGGTCAGAGACCCAGTACTTC
TRBD1,NA,TRBV28,13,TRBJ2-7,CASGGQAIYEQYF,TGTGCCAGCGGGGGACAGGCTATTTACGAGCAGTACTTC
NA,NA,TRBV18,14,TRBJ2-1,CASSPPPAGNEQFF,TGTGCCAGCTCACCACCCCCGGCCGGGAATGAGCAGTTCTTC
NA,NA,TRBV7-9,13,TRBJ2-7,CASSPKGTYEQYF,TGTGCCAGCAGCCCCAAGGGCACCTACGAGCAGTACTTC
TRBD2,NA,TRBV7-2,13,TRBJ2-5,CASSLTSMETQYF,TGTGCCAGCAGCCTGACTAGCATGGAGACCCAGTACTTC
TRBD1,once,TRBV9,14,TRBJ1-6,CASSTTGGNSPLHF,TGTGCCAGCAGCACGACAGGGGGTAATTCACCCCTCCACTTT
NA,NA,TRBV27,16,TRBJ1-5,CASGTRAAYSNQPQHF,TGTGCCAGCGGTACCAGGGCAGCCTATAGCAATCAGCCCCAGCATTTT
NA,NA,TRBV24-1,16,TRBJ1-4,CATSDLTMGVNEKLFF,TGTGCCACCAGTGATTTAACAATGGGGGTAAATGAAAAACTGTTTTTT
NA,NA,TRBV29-1,14,TRBJ1-2,CSVEDHGGAYGYTF,TGCAGCGTTGAGGACCACGGGGGAGCCTATGGCTACACCTTC
NA,NA,TRBV7-2,15,TRBJ1-2,CASSLGGGPFYGYTF,TGTGCCAGCAGCTTAGGAGGGGGGCCCTTCTATGGCTACACCTTC
NA,few,TRBV10-3,15,TRBJ2-3,CAISDVQGSADTQYF,TGTGCCATCAGTGATGTGCAGGGAAGCGCAGATACGCAGTATTTT
NA,NA,TRBV21-1,15,TRBJ2-7,CASSNRVEGAYEQYF,TGTGCCAGCAGCAACCGCGTCGAGGGGGCCTACGAGCAGTACTTC
NA,NA,TRBV14,17,TRBJ2-2,CASSPPDHTSNTGELFF,TGTGCCAGCAGCCCTCCGGACCATACCTCGAACACCGGGGAGCTGTTTTTT
NA,NA,TRBV19,14,TRBJ2-7,CASSTQGIHHEQYF,TGTGCCAGTAGTACACAGGGAATTCATCACGAGCAGTACTTC
NA,NA,TRBV24-1,10,TRBJ2-3,CATGSDTQYF,TGTGCCACCGGGTCAGATACGCAGTATTTT
NA,NA,TRBV3-1/TRBV3-2,11,TRBJ2-3,CASSQPDTQYF,TGTGCCAGCAGCCAACCCGATACGCAGTATTTT
TRBD1,NA,TRBV18,15,TRBJ1-2,CASSPPSRGFYGYTF,TGTGCCAGCTCACCACCGAGCAGGGGGTTCTATGGCTACACCTTC
TRBD1,NA,TRBV18,14,TRBJ2-7,CASSPTGDRGEQYF,TGTGCCAGCTCACCAACAGGGGACAGGGGCGAGCAGTACTTC
TRBD2,NA,TRBV9,13,TRBJ2-7,CASGMERGYEQYF,TGTGCCAGCGGTATGGAGCGGGGCTACGAGCAGTACTTC
NA,NA,TRBV14,15,TRBJ2-7,CASSPMGLFSYEQYF,TGTGCCAGCAGTCCCATGGGGCTCTTCTCCTACGAGCAGTACTTC
TRBD1,NA,TRBV5-1,13,TRBJ1-2,CASGTGGNYGYTF,TGCGCCAGCGGAACAGGGGGTAACTATGGCTACACCTTC
TRBD2,NA,TRBV30,14,TRBJ2-3,CAWSVTSGVDTQYF,TGTGCCTGGAGTGTAACTAGCGGGGTAGATACGCAGTATTTT
NA,NA,TRBV6-2/TRBV6-3,15,TRBJ1-2,CASSYSFFRGGGYTF,TGTGCCAGCAGTTACTCGTTCTTCAGGGGCGGAGGCTACACCTTC
TRBD1,once,TRBV14,17,TRBJ1-6,CASSQPQRTGNNSPLHF,TGTGCCAGCAGCCAACCACAGAGGACAGGAAACAATTCACCCCTCCACTTT
NA,NA,TRBV2,18,TRBJ2-5,CASSEAGGPRDLQETQYF,TGTGCCAGCAGTGAAGCGGGGGGCCCTCGGGACTTACAAGAGACCCAGTACTTC
NA,NA,TRBV18,19,TRBJ1-1,CASSPSLQVPGDTNTEAFF,TGTGCCAGCTCACCATCCCTACAGGTGCCAGGAGATACGAACACTGAAGCTTTCTTT
NA,NA,TRBV6-1,14,TRBJ1-2,CASSEGAGTYGYTF,TGTGCCAGCAGTGAAGGGGCGGGGACCTATGGCTACACCTTC
NA,NA,TRBV6-5,11,TRBJ2-7,CASNKGYEQYF,TGTGCCAGCAACAAGGGCTACGAGCAGTACTTC
TRBD1,NA,TRBV19,14,TRBJ1-1,CASRGQGGITEAFF,TGTGCCAGTAGGGGACAGGGCGGAATCACTGAAGCTTTCTTT
NA,NA,TRBV24-1,11,TRBJ1-2,CATSDFESYTF,TGTGCCACCAGTGATTTTGAGAGCTACACCTTC
TRBD1,NA,TRBV5-6,15,TRBJ1-1,CASSQEGGLNTEAFF,TGTGCCAGCAGCCAGGAAGGGGGCTTGAACACTGAAGCTTTCTTT
NA,NA,TRBV12-1,13,TRBJ1-2,CASSFIRRAGYTF,TGTGCCAGCAGCTTTATACGCAGGGCTGGCTACACCTTC
TRBD1,NA,TRBV6-5,14,TRBJ1-2,CASTYLTGDYGYTF,TGTGCCAGCACATACCTGACAGGGGACTATGGCTACACCTTC
NA,NA,TRBV18,15,TRBJ1-2,CASSPGQGNNYGYTF,TGTGCCAGCTCACCAGGGCAGGGCAACAACTATGGCTACACCTTC
TRBD1,NA,TRBV6-1,15,TRBJ2-7,CASSQSGQGAYEQYF,TGTGCCAGCAGTCAAAGTGGGCAGGGGGCCTACGAGCAGTACTTC
NA,NA,TRBV12-3/TRBV12-4,13,TRBJ1-5,CASSLRGNQPQHF,TGTGCCAGCAGTTTAAGGGGAAATCAGCCCCAGCATTTT
TRBD2,NA,TRBV7-7,16,TRBJ2-5,CASSLASGGAMETQYF,TGTGCTAGCAGCTTAGCTAGCGGGGGGGCCATGGAGACCCAGTACTTC